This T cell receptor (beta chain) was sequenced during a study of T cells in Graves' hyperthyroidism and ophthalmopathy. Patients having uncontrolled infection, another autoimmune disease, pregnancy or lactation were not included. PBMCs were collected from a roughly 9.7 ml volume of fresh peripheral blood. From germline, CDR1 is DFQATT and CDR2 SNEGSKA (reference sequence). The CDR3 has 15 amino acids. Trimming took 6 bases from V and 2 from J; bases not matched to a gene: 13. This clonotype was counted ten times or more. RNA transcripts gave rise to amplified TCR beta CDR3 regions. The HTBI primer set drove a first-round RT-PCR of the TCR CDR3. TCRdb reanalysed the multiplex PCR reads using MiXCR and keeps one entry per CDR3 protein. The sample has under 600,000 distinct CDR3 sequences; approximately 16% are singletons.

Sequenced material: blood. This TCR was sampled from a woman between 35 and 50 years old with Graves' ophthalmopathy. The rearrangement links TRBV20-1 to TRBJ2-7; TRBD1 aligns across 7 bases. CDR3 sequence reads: CSAYMSSTGTYEQYF. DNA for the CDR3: TGCAGTGCCTACATGAGTTCGACAGGGACCTACGAGCAGTACTTC.